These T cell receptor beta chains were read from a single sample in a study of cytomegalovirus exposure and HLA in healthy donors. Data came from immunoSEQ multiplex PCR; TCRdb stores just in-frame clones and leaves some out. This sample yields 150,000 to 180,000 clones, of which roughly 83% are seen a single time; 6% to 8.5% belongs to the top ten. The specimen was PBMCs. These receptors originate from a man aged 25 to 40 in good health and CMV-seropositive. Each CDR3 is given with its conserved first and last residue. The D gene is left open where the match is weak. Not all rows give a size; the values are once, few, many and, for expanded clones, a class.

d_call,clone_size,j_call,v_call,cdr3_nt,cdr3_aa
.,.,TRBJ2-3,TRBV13,TGTGCCAGCAGCTTCAATACAGATACGCAGTATTTT,CASSFNTDTQYF
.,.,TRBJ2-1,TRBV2,TGTGCCAGCAGTACTTACGGTGAGCAGTTCTTC,CASSTYGEQFF
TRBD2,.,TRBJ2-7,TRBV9,TGTGCCAGCAGCGCCACCGGGACTACGGACGAGCAGTACTTC,CASSATGTTDEQYF
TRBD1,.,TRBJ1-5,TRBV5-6,TGTGCCAGCAGCCTCGGGACAGGTAGCAATCAGCCCCAGCATTTT,CASSLGTGSNQPQHF
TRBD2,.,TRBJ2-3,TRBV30,TGTGCCTGGAGAGTCCCAGCGGGAGGTAGAACAGATACGCAGTATTTT,CAWRVPAGGRTDTQYF
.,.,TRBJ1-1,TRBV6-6,TGTGCCAGCAGTTTAACAGGGTCGAACACTGAAGCTTTCTTT,CASSLTGSNTEAFF
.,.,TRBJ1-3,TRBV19,TGTGCCAGTAGTTCACAGGGTTCGGGAAACACCATATATTTT,CASSSQGSGNTIYF
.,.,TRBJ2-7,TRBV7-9,TGTGCCAGCAGCGAGACTGGCTACGAGCAGTACTTC,CASSETGYEQYF
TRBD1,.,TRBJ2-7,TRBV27,TGTGCCAGCAGTTCCGCCGGGACAGGGGCCAGCGAGCAGTACTTC,CASSSAGTGASEQYF
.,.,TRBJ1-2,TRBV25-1,TGTGCCAGCAGTGGGGGGCCCGGGAGGACCAATAACTATGGCTACACCTTC,CASSGGPGRTNNYGYTF
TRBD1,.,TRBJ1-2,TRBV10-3,TGTGCCATCAACGACGGGACAGGGGACGGCTACACCTTC,CAINDGTGDGYTF
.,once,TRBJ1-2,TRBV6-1,TGTGCCAGTTCCGGGGTGGAATATGGCTACACCTTC,CASSGVEYGYTF
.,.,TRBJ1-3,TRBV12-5,TGTGCTAGTGGCCCCCGTCTCTCTGGAAACACCATATATTTT,CASGPRLSGNTIYF
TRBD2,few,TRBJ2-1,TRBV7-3,TGTGCCAGCAGCTTATTGGTGGGGGGGTGGCATGAGCAGTTCTTC,CASSLLVGGWHEQFF
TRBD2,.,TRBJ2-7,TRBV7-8,TGTGCCAGCAGCTTATCGGGCGGACTAGCGGGCCACGAGCAGTACTTC,CASSLSGGLAGHEQYF
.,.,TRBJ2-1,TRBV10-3,TGTGCCATCAGTGAGTTAAACGGGAGTGGGAATGAGCAGTTCTTC,CAISELNGSGNEQFF
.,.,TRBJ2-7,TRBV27,TGTGCCAGCAGTCCCCCCCCCTTTCGCGAGCAGTACTTC,CASSPPPFREQYF
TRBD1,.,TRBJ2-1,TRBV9,TGTGCCAGCAGCATTTCGGGACAGAACAATGAGCAGTTCTTC,CASSISGQNNEQFF
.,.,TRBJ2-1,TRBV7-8,TGTGCCAGCAGCTGGACGGGCAGATCCACGAGCGGTGAGCAGTTCTTC,CASSWTGRSTSGEQFF
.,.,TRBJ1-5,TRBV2,TGTGCCAGCAGTGGCGGTACCCTGGGCAATCAGCCCCAGCATTTT,CASSGGTLGNQPQHF
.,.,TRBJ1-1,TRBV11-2,TGTGCCAGCAGCTTACCCCCCGGGCAGGGTGGCAACACTGAAGCTTTCTTT,CASSLPPGQGGNTEAFF
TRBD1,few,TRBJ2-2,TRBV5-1,TGCGCCAGCAGCTTGGATAGGGGGCCCACCGGGGAGCTGTTTTTT,CASSLDRGPTGELFF
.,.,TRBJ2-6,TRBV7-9,TGTGCCAGCAGCTTACGCGGCTCTGGGGCCAACGTCCTGACTTTC,CASSLRGSGANVLTF
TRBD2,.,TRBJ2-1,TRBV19,TGTGCCAGTAGTGCGGGACTAGCGGGAGCCGGAAGTGAGCAGTTCTTC,CASSAGLAGAGSEQFF
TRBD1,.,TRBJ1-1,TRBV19,TGTGCCAGCAACCGGGACAGGCATCTCACTGAAGCTTTCTTT,CASNRDRHLTEAFF
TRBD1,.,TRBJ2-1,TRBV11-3,TGTGCCAGCAGCTTCGGACAGGGGTACAATGAGCAGTTCTTC,CASSFGQGYNEQFF
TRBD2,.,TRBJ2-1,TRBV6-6,TGTGCCAGCAAAAATCTCGGGCGGGAGGAACACAATGAGCAGTTCTTC,CASKNLGREEHNEQFF
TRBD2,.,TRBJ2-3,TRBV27,TGTGCCAGCAGTCAGATCCGGACTAGCGGAACCACCCTCACAGATACGCAGTATTTT,CASSQIRTSGTTLTDTQYF
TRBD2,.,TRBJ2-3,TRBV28,TGTGCCACCTTTAGCGGGAGCAACACAGATACGCAGTATTTT,CATFSGSNTDTQYF
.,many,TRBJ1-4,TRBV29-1,TGCAGCGCCGATACAGGCCTTACTAATGAAAAACTGTTTTTT,CSADTGLTNEKLFF
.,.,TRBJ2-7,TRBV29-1,TGCAGCGTTGAAGTGGAGAACGGTCGCTACGAGCAGTACTTC,CSVEVENGRYEQYF
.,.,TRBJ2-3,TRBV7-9,TGTGCCAGCAGCACCCCCATCGGGGACTCACACCGTACGCAGTATTTT,CASSTPIGDSHRTQYF
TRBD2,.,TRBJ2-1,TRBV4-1,TGCGCCAGCAGCCTGACTAGCGGGAGGGATAATGAGCAGTTCTTC,CASSLTSGRDNEQFF
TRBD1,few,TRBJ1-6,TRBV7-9,TGTGCCAGCACCAAAACAGGGGCGAATTCACCCCTCCACTTT,CASTKTGANSPLHF
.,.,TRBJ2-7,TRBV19,TGTGCCAGTAGTACAGACGGTTCCTACGAGCAGTACTTC,CASSTDGSYEQYF
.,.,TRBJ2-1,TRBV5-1,TGCGCCAGCAGTCGGACTGCCGGGACTGGGGTGTACAATGAGCAGTTCTTC,CASSRTAGTGVYNEQFF
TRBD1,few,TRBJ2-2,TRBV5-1,TGCGCCAGCAGCGATGACAGGGGAAACACCGGGGAGCTGTTTTTT,CASSDDRGNTGELFF
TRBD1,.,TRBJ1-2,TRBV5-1,TGCGCCAGCAGCCAGTACAACACAGGGGACTATGGCTACACCTTC,CASSQYNTGDYGYTF
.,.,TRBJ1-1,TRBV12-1,TGTGCCAGCAGCTTTAGACAGATTAACACTGAAGCTTTCTTT,CASSFRQINTEAFF
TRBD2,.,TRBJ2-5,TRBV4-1,TGCGCCAGCAGCCAAGCTCCCAGGACTAGCGGGAGTAAAGAGACCCAGTACTTC,CASSQAPRTSGSKETQYF
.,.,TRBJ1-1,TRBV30,TGTGCCTGGAGTTCAACTGAAGCTTTCTTT,CAWSSTEAFF
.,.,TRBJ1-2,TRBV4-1,TGCGCCAGCAGCCATGCCCCTGGGGGGAACTATGGCTACACCTTC,CASSHAPGGNYGYTF
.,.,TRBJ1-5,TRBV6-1,TGTGCCAGCAGTGAGCGGACAAGTAGCAATCAGCCCCAGCATTTT,CASSERTSSNQPQHF
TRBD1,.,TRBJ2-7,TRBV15,TGTGCCACCAGCAGAGCGGGACAGGGGGCCGACGAGCAGTACTTC,CATSRAGQGADEQYF
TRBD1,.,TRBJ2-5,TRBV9,TGTGCCAGCAGCTCAGGGGGACAGGGAAGCGGGGAGACCCAGTACTTC,CASSSGGQGSGETQYF
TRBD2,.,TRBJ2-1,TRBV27,TGTGCCAGCAGAGTGGACCCTAGCGGGAATGAGCAGTTCTTC,CASRVDPSGNEQFF
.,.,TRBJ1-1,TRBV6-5,TGTGCCAGCAGTTGGGGGGGGAATGAAGCTTTCTTT,CASSWGGNEAFF
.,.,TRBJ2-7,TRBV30,TGTGCCTGGGCGGGCCTGGTCGTAGGTTACGAGCAGTACTTC,CAWAGLVVGYEQYF
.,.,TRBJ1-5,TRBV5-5,TGTGCCAGCAGCCGTTCGGCGGGGCAGCGCAATCAGCCCCAGCATTTT,CASSRSAGQRNQPQHF
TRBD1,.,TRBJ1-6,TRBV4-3,TGCGCCAGCAGCCAAGAAGTGACAGGGATGGATTCACCCCTCCACTTT,CASSQEVTGMDSPLHF
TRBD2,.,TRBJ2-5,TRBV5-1,TGCGCCAGCAGCTTGGAGGGTAGCGGGGGGGCCCGTGAGACCCAGTACTTC,CASSLEGSGGARETQYF
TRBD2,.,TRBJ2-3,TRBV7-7,TGTGCTAGCAGCTCTATAGCGGGAGGGCCAACAGATACGCAGTATTTT,CASSSIAGGPTDTQYF
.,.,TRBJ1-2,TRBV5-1,TGCGCCAGCAGCTCAGACACGTTGGGCTACACCTTC,CASSSDTLGYTF
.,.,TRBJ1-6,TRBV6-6,TGTGCCAGCAGACACGACAGCTCCTATAATTCACCCCTCCACTTT,CASRHDSSYNSPLHF
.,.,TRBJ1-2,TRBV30,TGTGCCTGGAGTGTACTCTCCGGGGTGGGGGGCTACACCTTC,CAWSVLSGVGGYTF